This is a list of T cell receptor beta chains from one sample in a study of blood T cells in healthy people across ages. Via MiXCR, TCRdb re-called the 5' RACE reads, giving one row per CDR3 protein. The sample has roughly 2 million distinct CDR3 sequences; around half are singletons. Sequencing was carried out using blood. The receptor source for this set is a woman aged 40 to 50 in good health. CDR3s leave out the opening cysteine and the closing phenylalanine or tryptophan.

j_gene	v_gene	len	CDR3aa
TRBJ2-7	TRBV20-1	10	SAGLSTYEQY
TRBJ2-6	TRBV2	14	ASSGTNLMRANVLT
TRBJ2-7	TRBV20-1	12	SANARPKPYEQY
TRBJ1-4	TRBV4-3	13	ASSQSLALIEKLF
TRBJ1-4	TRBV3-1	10	ASSQDDEKLF
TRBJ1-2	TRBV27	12	ASSPRQGRHGYT
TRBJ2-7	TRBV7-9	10	ASSSSRAKQY
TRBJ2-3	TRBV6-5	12	ASSRDVVQHTQY
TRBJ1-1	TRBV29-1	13	SVVNWAAQNTEAF
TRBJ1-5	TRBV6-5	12	ASSSGQRNQPQH
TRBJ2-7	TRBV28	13	ASSLASSQSYEQY
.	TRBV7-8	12	ASSPEGSPYEQY